The clone carrying this T cell receptor beta chain was counted at least ten times. What it binds is not known. Every patient was node-negative on CT and PET/CT and lacked prior chemotherapy, radiotherapy or other malignancies. Two-round multiplex PCR on genomic DNA was the method by which TCR beta CDR3 was amplified. It was primers specific to each TRBV and TRBJ gene that first-round PCR used. TCRdb re-analysed the multiplex PCR reads in MiXCR, keeping a single row per CDR3 protein. This sample yields roughly 13,000 distinct CDR3 sequences, of which approximately 55% are seen a single time; around 39% belongs to the top ten. Trimming shortened V by 0 bases and J by 0 bases, and 5 bases separated the two germline ends. The CDR3 loop spans 15 amino acids. Germline CDR1 is ENHRY and CDR2 is SYGVKD. The record originates from a study of prognosis after radiotherapy for stage I lung cancer. Study information: Approximately 15 patients had newly diagnosed primary stage I lung tumors, and several had oligometastatic NSCLC after surgical resection of the primary tumor. Findings and limits, study-wide: Whether the expanded TCR clones were tumor-specific was not determined.

Sequenced material: PBMCs, taken before or after stereotactic body radiation therapy (not recorded which). V usage is TRBV10-3 and J usage is TRBJ1-4; no clear D gene. The receptor's source is a donor older than 45 with non-small cell lung cancer. The CDR3 region has the DNA TGTGCCATCAGTGAGTCGGCGGCAACTAATGAAAAACTGTTTTTT. Residues: CAISESAATNEKLFF.